The 14 T cell receptor beta chains reported below all come from one sample, sequenced in a study of identical twins (dated by TCRdb to about 2016). The library was made by 5' RACE. The data were produced on an Illumina HiSeq 2000. The raw public data were reprocessed by TCRdb itself: fastp quality trimming at Q25, MiXCR clonotype calling, in-frame beta chains only. Rows merge per CDR3 protein into single entries with the most common DNA and genes. This sample gives approximately 630,000 distinct CDR3 sequences in total; about 7% of them show up just once. The ten largest account for 1.6% of the sample. These data are also associated with another study on yellow fever vaccine responses in identical twins.

Sample: PBMCs. These receptors came from a woman aged 18-29 years in good health.

This clonotype was counted only a few times. CDR3 protein: CASSYYGGSYEQYV. The CDR3 bases are TGTGCCAGCAGCTACTATGGGGGATCCTACGAGCAGTACGTC. This rearrangement joins TRBV11-1 to TRBJ2-7; D assignment may be TRBD1 or TRBD2 (5 bases each). CDR1 is SGHAT, CDR2 FQDESV, per germline (reference sequence). Between the trimmed V and J ends, which lost 4 bases and 1 base, there was a span of 11 bases. This CDR3 has 14 amino acids.

This clonotype was detected ten times or more. The V and J genes are TRBV18 and TRBJ2-7, with a weak D call TRBD2 (6 bases). With 6 bases removed from V and 4 bases from J, the gap between germline ends came to 10 bases. This CDR3 is built from 12 residues. The germline V gene encodes CDR1 KGHSH and CDR2 LQKENI. The CDR3 region is CASSTGTYEQYF. The DNA of the CDR3 is TGTGCCAGCTCCACGGGGACTTACGAGCAGTACTTC.

This clonotype was counted between two and nine times. This sequence joins TRBV20-1 and TRBJ2-2; the D is unclear. CDR1 and CDR2 (germline): DFQATT, SNEGSKA (reference sequence). This CDR3 comprises 13 residues. V shed 3 bases and J shed 3 bases, with 8 bases lying between them. CDR3 DNA: TGCAGTGCTAGGCTCGACTACACCGGGGAGCTGTTTTTT. It specifies CSARLDYTGELFF.

This clonotype came up many times. The rearrangement uses TRBV12-3 or TRBV12-4 and TRBJ1-3; D is possibly TRBD1 (5 bases). This CDR3 contains 15 residues. Trimming stripped 8 bases from V and 0 bases from J, with 14 bases between. This chain's CDR3 is CASRGTGRSGNTIYF. For the CDR3, the DNA is TGTGCCAGCCGGGGTACAGGCCGCTCTGGAAACACCATATATTTT.

There are a few counts of this clonotype. The genes are TRBV27 and TRBJ2-3, with 12 bases identical to TRBD2. J lost 6 bases, V lost 0 bases, and 7 bases had no gene match. The CDR3 runs 17 residues. Germline V lookup: CDR1 MNHEY, CDR2 SMNVEV (reference sequence). CDR3 coding DNA: TGTGCCAGCAGTTTATCGCCCGGACTAGCGGGAACGGATACGCAGTATTTT. This translates into CASSLSPGLAGTDTQYF.

This clonotype was recorded at least ten times. This sequence joins TRBV5-1 and TRBJ2-1; TRBD2 matches 15 bases. V gave up 3 bases and J gave up 7 bases; unmatched junction bases: 2. The CDR3 is 15 residues long. The germline gives CDR1 SGHRS, CDR2 YFSETQ. CDR3: CASSSGTSGRNEQFF. In DNA form, the CDR3 reads TGCGCCAGCAGCTCTGGGACTAGCGGGAGGAATGAGCAGTTCTTC.

This clonotype was picked up a small number of times. One end of the junction varies from germline; a read error may be responsible. The V call is TRBV20-1, the J call TRBJ2-1, with 14 nucleotides matching TRBD2. The germline V gene encodes CDR1 DFQATT and CDR2 SNEGSKA (reference sequence). This CDR3 comprises 16 residues. Here the CDR3 DNA reads TGCTGTGCTCACGGACTAGCGGGAGGCCGAGGTGATGAGCAGTTCTTC. Protein sequence: CCAHGLAGGRGDEQFF.

This clonotype occurred many times. The chain has TRBV7-2 and TRBJ2-2, with TRBD1 matching 7 bases. Germline loops: CDR1 SGHTA, CDR2 FQGNSA. V gave up 0 bases and J gave up 6 bases; unmatched junction bases: 4. The CDR3 runs 15 residues. The CDR3: CASSLAGGSAGELFF. The CDR3 DNA reads as TGTGCCAGCAGCTTAGCAGGGGGCTCGGCCGGGGAGCTGTTTTTT. The entire variable domain, with the rest obtained from reference TRBV7-2 and TRBJ2-2, is as follows: GAGVSQSPSNKVTEKGKDVELRCDPISGHTALYWYRQSLGQGLEFLIYFQGNSAPDKSGLPSDRFSAERTGGSVSTLTIQRTQQEDSAVYLCASSLAGGSAGELFFGEGSRLTVL.

On this clonotype itself: One end of the junction is discordant with germline, which a read error may explain. V usage is TRBV20-1 and J usage is TRBJ2-3; 7 nucleotides line up with TRBD2. The germline V gene has CDR1 DFQATT and CDR2 SNEGSKA (reference sequence). This CDR3 is 17 amino acids long. CDR3 region: CCARDLVGGSSTYTQYF. The CDR3 nucleotides are TGCTGTGCTAGAGATCTCGTCGGGGGGAGTTCCACATATACGCAGTATTTT.

The rearrangement joins TRBV4-1 to TRBJ2-2; D remains ambiguous. The V gene lost 1 base and the J gene lost 0 bases, with 6 bases spanning the gap. The CDR3 is 15 amino acids. Germline CDR1 is MGHRA and CDR2 is YSYEKL. The CDR3 loop is CASSQVSPNTGELFF. In DNA form, the CDR3 reads TGCGCCAGCAGCCAAGTCTCCCCGAACACCGGGGAGCTGTTTTTT.

There are a few counts of this clonotype. The gene calls are TRBV7-2 and TRBJ2-3, with 9 nucleotides matching TRBD2. Germline values: CDR1 SGHTA, CDR2 FQGNSA. The CDR3 extends over 17 amino acids. V trimming: 0 bases; J trimming: 2 bases; junction bases outside the gene matches: 6. CDR3 loop: CASSLAPRGGATDTQYF. CDR3 DNA sequence: TGTGCCAGCAGCTTAGCCCCGCGCGGGGGGGCCACAGATACGCAGTATTTT.

This clonotype appeared many times. The genes are TRBV3-1 and TRBJ2-2; TRBD2 is a possible D gene (5 bases). The CDR3 runs to 13 residues. Trimming stripped 3 bases from V and 6 bases from J, with 8 bases between. Germline values: CDR1 LGHDT, CDR2 YNNKEL (reference sequence). CDR3 coding DNA: TGTGCCAGCAGCCAGAGCGGCGCCGGGGAGCTGTTTTTT. Its translation: CASSQSGAGELFF.

The rearrangement uses TRBV20-1 and TRBJ2-3; D might be TRBD2 (6 bases). CDR3 length equals 13 residues. CDR1 and CDR2 from the germline V gene are DFQATT and SNEGSKA (reference sequence). The germline V and J ends were trimmed by 6 bases and 0 bases, with 10 bases remaining between them. In DNA form, the CDR3 reads TGCAGTGCACTGGGACTCAGCACAGATACGCAGTATTTT. Translation gives CSALGLSTDTQYF.

This clonotype was detected only a few times. J is TRBJ2-1 and V is TRBV6-1; 9 bases fit TRBD1. There are 17 residues in the CDR3. Germline V lookup: CDR1 MNHNS, CDR2 SASEGT. The V gene end was trimmed by 5 bases and the J gene end by 7 bases; junction bases not matched to a gene: 15. The chain's CDR3 is CASSLHLIRDRVNEQFF. CDR3 bases: TGTGCCAGCAGTCTCCACCTAATCCGGGACAGGGTAAATGAGCAGTTCTTC.